A selection of T cell receptor beta chains follows, all from one sample in a study of cytomegalovirus exposure and HLA in healthy donors. TCRdb keeps only in-frame clones here, not all; method: immunoSEQ multiplex PCR. The repertoire holds over 150,000 clones, 65% to 85% seen once, with roughly 2.6% in the top ten. The sequenced sample consisted of PBMCs. The source of these receptors is a middle-aged woman in good health and CMV-seropositive. CDR3s include the opening cysteine and the closing phenylalanine or tryptophan.

j_call v_call cdr3_aa
TRBJ2-3 TRBV19 CASSFDRDNSPDTQYF
TRBJ2-1 TRBV19 CASSIPSGRGNEQFF
TRBJ1-1 TRBV6-1 CAIGNRWSDTEAFF
TRBJ2-1 TRBV30 CAWGQQYNEQFF
TRBJ1-5 TRBV6-5 CASSYSSGSNQPQHF
TRBJ1-2 TRBV11-2 CASSLEGSGNYGYTF
TRBJ2-1 TRBV28 CASSLRDRYNEQFF
TRBJ1-2 TRBV28 CASSFGDRGLYGYTF
TRBJ2-7 TRBV4-3 CASSQDPGTAAYEQYF
TRBJ1-4 TRBV6-1 CASSDVGVEKLFF
TRBJ2-2 TRBV10-3 CAISPGLSTGELFF
TRBJ2-5 TRBV10-3 CAISESAGSSETQYF
TRBJ2-1 TRBV25-1 CASSEHGAGTGRIEQFF
TRBJ1-2 TRBV21-1 CASSKGTEDYGYTF
TRBJ2-1 TRBV6-1 CASSVPGLAGEHSYNEQFF
TRBJ1-1 TRBV18 CASSPPGGTEAFF
TRBJ1-1 TRBV15 CATGRSGGTEAFF
TRBJ2-7 TRBV5-8 CASSFTVNTYEQYF
TRBJ1-5 TRBV7-2 CASSNGRSNQPQHF
TRBJ1-2 TRBV4-3 CASSQENNGYTF
TRBJ1-5 TRBV11-2 CASSLGADLPQHF
TRBJ2-3 TRBV5-1 CASSLDSGTGADTQYF
TRBJ2-5 TRBV5-1 CASSETAGGHWETQYF